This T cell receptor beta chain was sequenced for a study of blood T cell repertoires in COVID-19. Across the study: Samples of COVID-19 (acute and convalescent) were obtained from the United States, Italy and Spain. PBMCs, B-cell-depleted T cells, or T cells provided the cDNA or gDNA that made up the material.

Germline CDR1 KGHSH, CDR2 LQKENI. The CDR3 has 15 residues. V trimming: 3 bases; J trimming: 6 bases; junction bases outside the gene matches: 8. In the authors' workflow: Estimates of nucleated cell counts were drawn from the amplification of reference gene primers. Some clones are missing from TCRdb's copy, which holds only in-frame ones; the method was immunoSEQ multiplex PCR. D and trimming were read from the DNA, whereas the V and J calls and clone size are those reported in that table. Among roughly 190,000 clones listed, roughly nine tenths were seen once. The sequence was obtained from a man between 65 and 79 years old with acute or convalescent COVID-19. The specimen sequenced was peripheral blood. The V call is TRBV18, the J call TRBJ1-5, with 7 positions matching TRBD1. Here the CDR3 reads CASSPTGSNGQPQHF. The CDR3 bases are TGTGCCAGCTCACCGACAGGGTCGAACGGTCAGCCCCAGCATTTT.